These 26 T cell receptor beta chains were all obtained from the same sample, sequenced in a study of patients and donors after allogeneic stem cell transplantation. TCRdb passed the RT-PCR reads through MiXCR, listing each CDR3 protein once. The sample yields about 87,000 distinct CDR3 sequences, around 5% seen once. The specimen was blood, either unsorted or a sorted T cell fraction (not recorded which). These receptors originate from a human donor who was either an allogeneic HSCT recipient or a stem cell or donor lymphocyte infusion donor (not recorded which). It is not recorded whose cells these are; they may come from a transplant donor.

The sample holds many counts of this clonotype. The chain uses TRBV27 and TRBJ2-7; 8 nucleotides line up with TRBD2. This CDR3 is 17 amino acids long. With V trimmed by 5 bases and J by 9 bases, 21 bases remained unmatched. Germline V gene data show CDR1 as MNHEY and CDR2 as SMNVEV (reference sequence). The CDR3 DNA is TGTGCCAGCAGTCTAAGTAAGAGCGGGAGTTTAAGTGGAGGGCAGTACTTC. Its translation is CASSLSKSGSLSGGQYF.

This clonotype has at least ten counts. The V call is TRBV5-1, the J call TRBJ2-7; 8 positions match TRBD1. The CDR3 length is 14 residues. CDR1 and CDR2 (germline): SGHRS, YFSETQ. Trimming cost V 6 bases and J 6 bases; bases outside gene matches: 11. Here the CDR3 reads CASTPGGEGREQYF. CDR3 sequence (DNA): TGCGCCAGCACCCCAGGGGGCGAAGGACGCGAGCAGTACTTC.

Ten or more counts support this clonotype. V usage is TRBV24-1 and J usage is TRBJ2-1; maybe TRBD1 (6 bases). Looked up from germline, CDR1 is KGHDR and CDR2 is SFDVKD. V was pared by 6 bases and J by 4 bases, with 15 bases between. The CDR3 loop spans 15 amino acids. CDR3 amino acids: CATSPTGTRYNEQFF. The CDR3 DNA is TGTGCCACCAGTCCCACCGGGACACGTTACAATGAGCAGTTCTTC.

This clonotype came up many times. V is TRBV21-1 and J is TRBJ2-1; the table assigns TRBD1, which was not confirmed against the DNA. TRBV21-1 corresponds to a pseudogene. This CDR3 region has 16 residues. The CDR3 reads CASSLHAGVEYPEQFF. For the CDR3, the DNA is TGTGCCAGCAGCCTCCACGCGGGGGTGGAGTATCCTGAGCAGTTCTTC.

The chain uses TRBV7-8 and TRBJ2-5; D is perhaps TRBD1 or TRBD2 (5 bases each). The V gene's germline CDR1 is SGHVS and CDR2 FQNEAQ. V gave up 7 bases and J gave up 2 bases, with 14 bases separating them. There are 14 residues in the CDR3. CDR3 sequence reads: CASTAEWGQETQYF. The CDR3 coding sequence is TGTGCCAGCACCGCCGAGTGGGGGCAAGAGACCCAGTACTTC.

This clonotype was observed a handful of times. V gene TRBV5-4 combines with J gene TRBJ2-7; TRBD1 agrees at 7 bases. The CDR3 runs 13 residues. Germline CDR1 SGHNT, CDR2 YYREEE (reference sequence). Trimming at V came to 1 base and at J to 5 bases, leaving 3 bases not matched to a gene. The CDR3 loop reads CASSLKGADEQYF. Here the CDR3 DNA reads TGTGCCAGCAGCTTGAAGGGGGCGGACGAGCAGTACTTC.

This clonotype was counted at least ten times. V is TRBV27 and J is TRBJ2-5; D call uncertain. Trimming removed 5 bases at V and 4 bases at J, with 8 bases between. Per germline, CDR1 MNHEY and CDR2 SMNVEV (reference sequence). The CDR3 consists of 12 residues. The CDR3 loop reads CASSHLGETQYF. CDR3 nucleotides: TGTGCCAGCAGTCATCTAGGAGAGACCCAGTACTTC.

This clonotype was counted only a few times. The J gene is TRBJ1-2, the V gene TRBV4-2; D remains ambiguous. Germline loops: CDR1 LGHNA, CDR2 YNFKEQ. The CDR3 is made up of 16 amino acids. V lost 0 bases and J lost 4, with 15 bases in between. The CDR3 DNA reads TGTGCCAGCAGCCAAGAAGATCGAGAATGGCTCTATGGCTACACCTTC. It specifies CASSQEDREWLYGYTF.

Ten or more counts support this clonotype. CDR3 DNA: TGCAGTTCGCTAGTCGGCGGGAGTATGGTGAATGAGCAGTTCTTC. Its protein product is CSSLVGGSMVNEQFF. The V and J genes are TRBV20-1 and TRBJ2-1; 7 nucleotides agree with TRBD2. CDR1 is DFQATT, CDR2 SNEGSKA, per germline (reference sequence). The length of the CDR3 is 15 residues. V was clipped by 8 bases and J by 7 bases; unmatched bases: 17.

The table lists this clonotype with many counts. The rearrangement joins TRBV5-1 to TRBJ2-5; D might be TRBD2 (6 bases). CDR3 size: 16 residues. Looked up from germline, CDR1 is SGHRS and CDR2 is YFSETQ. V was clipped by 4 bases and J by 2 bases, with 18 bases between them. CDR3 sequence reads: CASSPDRSGPQETQYF. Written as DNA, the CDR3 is TGCGCCAGCAGCCCTGATCGTAGCGGACCACAAGAGACCCAGTACTTC.

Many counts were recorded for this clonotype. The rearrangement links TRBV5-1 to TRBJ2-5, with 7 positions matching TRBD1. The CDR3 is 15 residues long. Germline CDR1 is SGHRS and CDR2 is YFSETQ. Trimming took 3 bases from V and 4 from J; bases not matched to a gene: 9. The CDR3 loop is CASSSRQGKGETQYF. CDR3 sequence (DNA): TGCGCCAGCAGCTCGAGACAGGGTAAAGGAGAGACCCAGTACTTC. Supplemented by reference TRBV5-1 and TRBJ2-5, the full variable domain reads KAGVTQTPRYLIKTRGQQVTLSCSPISGHRSVSWYQQTPGQGLQFLFEYFSETQRNKGNFPGRFSGRQFSNSRSEMNVSTLELGDSALYLCASSSRQGKGETQYFGPGTRLLVL.

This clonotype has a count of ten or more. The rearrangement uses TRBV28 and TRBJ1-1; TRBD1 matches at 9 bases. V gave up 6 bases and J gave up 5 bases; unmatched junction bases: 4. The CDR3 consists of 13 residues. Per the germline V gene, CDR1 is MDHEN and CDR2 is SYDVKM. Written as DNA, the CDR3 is TGTGCCAGCAGAACAGGGGGCCGGACTGAAGCTTTCTTT. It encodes CASRTGGRTEAFF.

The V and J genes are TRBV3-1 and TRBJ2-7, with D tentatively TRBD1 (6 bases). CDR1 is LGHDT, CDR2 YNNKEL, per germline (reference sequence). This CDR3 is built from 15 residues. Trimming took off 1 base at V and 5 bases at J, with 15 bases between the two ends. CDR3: CASSQGTAHQDEQYF. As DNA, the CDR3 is TGTGCCAGCAGCCAAGGGACAGCCCACCAGGACGAGCAGTACTTC.

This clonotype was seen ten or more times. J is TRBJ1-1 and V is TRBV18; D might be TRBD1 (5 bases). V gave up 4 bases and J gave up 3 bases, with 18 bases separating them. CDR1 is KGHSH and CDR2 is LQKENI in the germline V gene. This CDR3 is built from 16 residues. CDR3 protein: CASSQGPRNSYTEAFF. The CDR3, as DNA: TGTGCCAGCTCACAGGGGCCCCGAAATAGTTACACTGAAGCTTTCTTT.

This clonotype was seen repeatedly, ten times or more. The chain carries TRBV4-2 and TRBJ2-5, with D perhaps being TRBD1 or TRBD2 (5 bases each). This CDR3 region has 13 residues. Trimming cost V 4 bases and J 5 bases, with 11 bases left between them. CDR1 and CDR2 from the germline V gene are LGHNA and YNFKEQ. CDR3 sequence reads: CASSPGRRETQYF. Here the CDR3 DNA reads TGTGCCAGCAGCCCGGGACGAAGGGAGACCCAGTACTTC.

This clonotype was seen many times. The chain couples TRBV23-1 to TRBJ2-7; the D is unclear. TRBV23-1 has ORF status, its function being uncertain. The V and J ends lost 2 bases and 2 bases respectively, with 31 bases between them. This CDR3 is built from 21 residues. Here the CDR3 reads CASSQNPGPNPSTEKAYEQYF. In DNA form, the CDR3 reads TGCGCCAGCAGTCAAAATCCCGGCCCGAACCCTTCTACAGAAAAAGCCTACGAGCAGTACTTC.

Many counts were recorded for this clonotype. The CDR3 region is CASSPPFSGRNIQYF. The CDR3 nucleotides read TGTGCCAGCAGCCCACCTTTTAGCGGGAGAAACATTCAGTACTTC. The chain is built from TRBV7-8 and TRBJ2-4; 9 bases line up with TRBD2. Germline values: CDR1 SGHVS, CDR2 FQNEAQ. The V segment lost 5 bases and the J segment 6 bases; nucleotides outside the gene matches: 8. The CDR3 is made up of 15 amino acids.

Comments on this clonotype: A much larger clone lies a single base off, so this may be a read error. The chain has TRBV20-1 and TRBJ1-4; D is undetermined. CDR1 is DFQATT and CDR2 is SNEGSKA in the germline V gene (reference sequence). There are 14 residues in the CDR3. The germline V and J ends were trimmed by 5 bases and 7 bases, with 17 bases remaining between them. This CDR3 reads CSAPNTLEGEKLFF. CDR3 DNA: TGCAGTGCTCCGAACACCCTCGAAGGTGAAAAACTGTTTTTT.

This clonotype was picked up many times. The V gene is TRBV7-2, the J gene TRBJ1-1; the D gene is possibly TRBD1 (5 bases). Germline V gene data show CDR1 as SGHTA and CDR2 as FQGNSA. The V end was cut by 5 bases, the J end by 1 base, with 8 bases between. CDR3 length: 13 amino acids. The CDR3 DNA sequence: TGTGCCAGCAGCCCAGGGACGAACACTGAAGCTTTCTTT. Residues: CASSPGTNTEAFF.

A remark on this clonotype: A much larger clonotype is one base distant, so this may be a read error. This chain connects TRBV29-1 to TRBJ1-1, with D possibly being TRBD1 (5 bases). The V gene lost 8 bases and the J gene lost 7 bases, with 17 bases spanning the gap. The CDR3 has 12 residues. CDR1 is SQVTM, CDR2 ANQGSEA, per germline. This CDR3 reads CSTVQSRVEAFF. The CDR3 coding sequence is TGCAGCACTGTACAGAGCAGGGTTGAAGCTTTCTTT.

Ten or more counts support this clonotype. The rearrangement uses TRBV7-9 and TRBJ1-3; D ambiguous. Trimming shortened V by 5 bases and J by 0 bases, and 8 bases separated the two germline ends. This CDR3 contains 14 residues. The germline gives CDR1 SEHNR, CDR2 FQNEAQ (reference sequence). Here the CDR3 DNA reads TGTGCCAGCAGCCCCGCGACCTCTGGAAACACCATATATTTT. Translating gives CASSPATSGNTIYF.

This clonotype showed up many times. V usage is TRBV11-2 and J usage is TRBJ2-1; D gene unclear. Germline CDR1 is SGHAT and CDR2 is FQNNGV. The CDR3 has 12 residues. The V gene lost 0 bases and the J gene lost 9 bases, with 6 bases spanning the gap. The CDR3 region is CASSLEATEQFF. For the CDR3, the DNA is TGTGCCAGCAGCTTAGAGGCTACTGAGCAGTTCTTC.

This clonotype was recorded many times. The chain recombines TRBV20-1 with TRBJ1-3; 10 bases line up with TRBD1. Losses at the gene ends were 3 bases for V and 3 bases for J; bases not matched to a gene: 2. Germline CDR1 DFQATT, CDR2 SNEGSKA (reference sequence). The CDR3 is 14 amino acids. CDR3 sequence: CSASDRGRGNTIYF. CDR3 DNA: TGCAGTGCTAGTGACAGGGGGCGTGGAAACACCATATATTTT.

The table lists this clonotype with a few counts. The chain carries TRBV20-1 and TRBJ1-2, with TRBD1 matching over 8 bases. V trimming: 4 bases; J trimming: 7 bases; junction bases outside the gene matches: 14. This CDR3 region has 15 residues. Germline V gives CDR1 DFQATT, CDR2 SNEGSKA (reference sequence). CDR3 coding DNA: TGCAGTGCTATAGGACAGGGCCCCGTGTATGGTGGCTACACCTTC. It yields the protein CSAIGQGPVYGGYTF.

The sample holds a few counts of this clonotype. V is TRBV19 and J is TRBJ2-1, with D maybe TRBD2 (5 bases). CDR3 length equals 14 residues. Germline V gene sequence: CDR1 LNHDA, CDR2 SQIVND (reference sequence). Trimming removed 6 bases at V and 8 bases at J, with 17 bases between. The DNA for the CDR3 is TGTGCCAGTAGCCAGACTACCCCTGTGTATGAGCAGTTCTTC. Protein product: CASSQTTPVYEQFF. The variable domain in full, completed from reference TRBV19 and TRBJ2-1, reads DGGITQSPKYLFRKEGQNVTLSCEQNLNHDAMYWYRQDPGQGLRLIYYSQIVNDFQKGDIAEGYSVSREKKESFPLTVTSAQKNPTAFYLCASSQTTPVYEQFFGPGTRLTVL.

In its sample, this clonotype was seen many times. CDR3 sequence: CSVVSIGETQYF. In DNA, the CDR3 is TGCAGCGTTGTCTCCATAGGGGAGACCCAGTACTTC. This rearrangement joins TRBV29-1 to TRBJ2-5, with D uncertain. Trimming stripped 4 bases from V and 5 bases from J, with 11 bases between. The CDR3 runs to 12 residues. From germline, CDR1 is SQVTM and CDR2 ANQGSEA.